Shown below are 15 T cell receptor beta chains from a single sample sequenced in a study of blood T cell repertoires in COVID-19. Measured with immunoSEQ multiplex PCR; TCRdb has only the in-frame clones, and not every one. There are some 200,000 clones in the sample; around 80% occur only once, and roughly 10% lies in the top ten. Sequenced material: peripheral blood. The receptors derive from a woman older than 75 with COVID-19, enrolled during active disease.

This sequence joins TRBV7-2 and TRBJ1-1; D might be TRBD1 (6 bases). V was trimmed by 2 bases and J by 5 bases, leaving 9 bases between them. Germline V lookup: CDR1 SGHTA, CDR2 FQGNSA. CDR3 length: 13 amino acids. This chain's CDR3 is CASSLNRETEAFF. CDR3 bases: TGTGCCAGCAGCTTAAACAGGGAGACTGAAGCTTTCTTT.

This clone was picked up a small number of times. The chain joins TRBV19 to TRBJ2-1; 8 nucleotides agree with TRBD2. CDR1 and CDR2 (germline): LNHDA, SQIVND (reference sequence). The CDR3 sequence is 15 residues long. Trimming cost V 2 bases and J 6 bases; bases outside gene matches: 6. Here the CDR3 reads CASSISGGAFNEQFF. The CDR3 coding sequence is TGTGCCAGTAGTATATCGGGGGGGGCTTTCAATGAGCAGTTCTTC.

The chain has TRBV6-6 and TRBJ1-5; a weak D match, TRBD1 (5 bases). Germline V lookup: CDR1 MNHNY, CDR2 SVGAGI (reference sequence). Trimming removed 8 bases from V and 4 bases from J, with 18 bases in between. The CDR3 has 15 residues. The CDR3 region has the DNA TGTGCCAGCCTAGGGGCTCAATCAGGGAATCAGCCCCAGCATTTT. Protein product: CASLGAQSGNQPQHF.

This clone was found once. CDR3 in amino acids: CASSPTGLNNSPLHF. CDR3 nucleotides: TGTGCCAGCAGCCCGACAGGGCTCAATAATTCACCCCTCCACTTT. This chain links TRBV7-2 with TRBJ1-6; TRBD1 aligns across 7 bases. The CDR3 runs to 15 residues. Germline CDR1 SGHTA, CDR2 FQGNSA. The V gene end was trimmed by 5 bases and the J gene end by 5 bases; junction bases not matched to a gene: 6. Drawing the rest from reference TRBV7-2 and TRBJ1-6, the complete variable domain is GAGVSQSPSNKVTEKGKDVELRCDPISGHTALYWYRQSLGQGLEFLIYFQGNSAPDKSGLPSDRFSAERTGGSVSTLTIQRTQQEDSAVYLCASSPTGLNNSPLHFGNGTRLTVT.

CDR3 region: CATSDLGLGVNEQFF. For the CDR3, the DNA is TGTGCCACCAGTGATTTGGGACTAGGCGTCAATGAGCAGTTCTTC. V and J are TRBV24-1 and TRBJ2-1; 7 positions match TRBD2. Losses at the gene ends were 0 bases for V and 6 bases for J; bases not matched to a gene: 4. Germline lookup yields CDR1 KGHDR and CDR2 SFDVKD. The length of the CDR3 is 15 residues.

J is TRBJ1-2 and V is TRBV24-1, with TRBD1 matching 10 bases. The CDR3 has 14 amino acids. The germline V gene encodes CDR1 KGHDR and CDR2 SFDVKD. J was trimmed by 7 bases and V by 4 bases; bases with no gene match: 5. The CDR3 sequence: CATSEAGTGAGYTF. CDR3 bases: TGTGCCACCAGTGAAGCCGGGACAGGGGCTGGCTACACCTTC.

J is TRBJ2-5 and V is TRBV2; 11 bases are shared with TRBD2. CDR3 length: 15 residues. J was trimmed by 4 bases and V by 7 bases; bases with no gene match: 8. The V gene's germline CDR1 is SNHLY and CDR2 FYNNEI. Written as DNA, the CDR3 is TGTGCCAGCATGGGTAGCGGGGGGGCCCGAGAGACCCAGTACTTC. Residues: CASMGSGGARETQYF.

This chain links TRBV7-9 with TRBJ2-3; a possible D gene is TRBD1 (6 bases). Germline CDR1 reads SEHNR; CDR2 reads FQNEAQ (reference sequence). The CDR3 covers 16 residues. V lost 3 bases and J lost 2, with 15 bases in between. The CDR3 spells CASSFGRAGDTDTQYF. The DNA of the CDR3 is TGTGCCAGCAGCTTCGGTCGGGCAGGGGACACAGATACGCAGTATTTT.

The chain uses TRBV6-6 and TRBJ2-1, with 8 bases fitting TRBD1. The J segment lost 1 base and the V segment lost 5 bases, leaving 10 bases of the junction unmatched. CDR3 size: 17 residues. Germline CDR1 is MNHNY and CDR2 is SVGAGI (reference sequence). CDR3 sequence reads: CASSPSAGGVSYNEQFF. The CDR3 nucleotides are TGTGCCAGCAGTCCCTCGGCAGGGGGCGTTTCCTACAATGAGCAGTTCTTC.

The V gene is TRBV7-9, the J gene TRBJ2-7, with 7 bases lining up with TRBD2. The length of the CDR3 is 14 residues. The junction had 7 bases not matched to a gene; V was cut back by 5 bases and J by 3 bases. CDR1 is SEHNR and CDR2 is FQNEAQ in the germline V gene (reference sequence). The CDR3 sequence is CASSPGLVNYEQYV. CDR3 nucleotide sequence: TGTGCCAGCAGCCCCGGACTAGTCAACTACGAGCAGTACGTC.

The rearrangement links TRBV7-5 to TRBJ2-4; no check of the table's D call, TRBD1, against the DNA was made. TRBV7-5 is a pseudogene locus. The length of the CDR3 is 16 residues. For the CDR3, the DNA is TGTGTCAGAAGCTTCCCTGGGCAGGGTCTTAGGGACATTCAGTACTTC. It codes for CVRSFPGQGLRDIQYF.

The chain combines TRBV5-1 with TRBJ1-1; no firm D call. Looked up from germline, CDR1 is SGHRS and CDR2 is YFSETQ. V was shortened by 0 bases and J by 4 bases, with 13 bases between the two germline ends. The CDR3 runs to 15 residues. The CDR3 DNA is TGCGCCAGCAGCTTGGACCCGGGGAAAGGCACTGAAGCTTTCTTT. Amino acid sequence: CASSLDPGKGTEAFF.

J is TRBJ1-1 and V is TRBV30; 7 positions agree with TRBD1. With 5 bases clipped from V and 0 bases from J, the junction kept 6 bases outside the gene matches. The CDR3 length is 14 residues. Germline loops: CDR1 GTSNPN, CDR2 SVGIG (reference sequence). In nucleotides, the CDR3 is TGTGCCTGGGACACCGGGACAGTGAACACTGAAGCTTTCTTT. This gives the protein CAWDTGTVNTEAFF.

The chain recombines TRBV2 with TRBJ2-3, with a weak D call TRBD2 (6 bases). Germline V gene data show CDR1 as SNHLY and CDR2 as FYNNEI. V was shortened by 6 bases and J by 11 bases, with 21 bases between the two germline ends. CDR3 length: 14 amino acids. The chain's CDR3 is CASSNSGGIRVQYF. CDR3 coding DNA: TGTGCCAGCAGCAACTCCGGGGGTATTAGGGTGCAGTATTTT.

This chain joins TRBV28 and TRBJ1-5; 7 nucleotides line up with TRBD1. The junction had 7 bases not matched to a gene; V was cut back by 4 bases and J by 4 bases. Looked up from germline, CDR1 is MDHEN and CDR2 is SYDVKM. The CDR3 is 15 amino acids. The CDR3 DNA is TGTGCCAGCAGTTCCGGACAGGTAGGGAATCAGCCCCAGCATTTT. Protein: CASSSGQVGNQPQHF.